Below, 14 T cell receptor beta chains from the same sample are listed, as sequenced in a study of blood T cells in healthy people across ages. A second about 6 to 12 cycle PCR used barcoded and J-beta primers. MiXCR, run by TCRdb on the 5' RACE reads, gives a single entry per CDR3 protein. The sample lists roughly 500,000 distinct CDR3 sequences, approximately 25% occurring once. This sample also belongs to another study, concerning T cells of mothers and their children.

The sample comprised blood. These receptors all stem from a boy aged 5-17 years in good health.

V gene TRBV28 combines with J gene TRBJ1-5; maybe TRBD1 (5 bases). Trimming left V 4 bases short and J 5 bases short, with 15 bases between. The CDR3 has 15 residues. Germline CDR1 and CDR2: MDHEN and SYDVKM. The CDR3, as DNA: TGTGCCAGCAGTTCCCGGGACTACGGGGATCAGCCCCAGCATTTT. Translating it yields CASSSRDYGDQPQHF.

This clonotype was detected only a few times. The chain recombines TRBV12-3 or TRBV12-4 with TRBJ1-1; 8 nucleotides match TRBD1. This CDR3 contains 13 residues. V lost 6 bases and J lost 5; bases outside the gene matches: 5. CDR3 residues: CASRETGGTEAFF. CDR3 bases: TGTGCCAGCAGGGAAACAGGGGGGACTGAAGCTTTCTTT.

The chain links TRBV24-1 to TRBJ2-1, with D possibly TRBD2 on 6 matching bases. CDR1 and CDR2 from the germline V gene are KGHDR and SFDVKD. The CDR3 contains 13 residues. V lost 0 bases to trimming and J lost 9 bases, with 8 bases between them. CDR3 loop: CATSDLGGSEQFF. The CDR3 DNA sequence: TGTGCCACCAGTGATTTGGGAGGGAGTGAGCAGTTCTTC.

The CDR3 is CASSLGLAGVTPYEQYF. CDR3 nucleotides: TGTGCCAGCAGTTTAGGACTAGCGGGAGTAACCCCCTACGAGCAGTACTTC. The chain carries TRBV28 and TRBJ2-7, with TRBD2 matching over 13 bases. Unmatched junction bases numbered 6, after V lost 2 bases and J lost 2 bases. Germline-derived CDR1 and CDR2 are MDHEN and SYDVKM. The CDR3 is 17 residues long.

This clonotype has a handful of counts. The V and J genes are TRBV7-2 and TRBJ2-5; 8 bases are shared with TRBD2. The CDR3 consists of 15 residues. Germline values: CDR1 SGHTA, CDR2 FQGNSA. V was pared by 2 bases and J by 5 bases, with 7 bases of the junction left unmatched. CDR3 sequence reads: CASSLQAGVQETQYF. In DNA form, the CDR3 reads TGTGCCAGCAGCTTACAAGCGGGAGTTCAGGAGACCCAGTACTTC.

This clonotype was counted only a few times. V and J are TRBV5-1 and TRBJ2-6; 11 nucleotides match TRBD1. This CDR3 contains 16 residues. CDR1 is SGHRS and CDR2 is YFSETQ in the germline V gene. With 7 bases clipped from V and 1 base from J, the junction kept 4 bases outside the gene matches. For the CDR3, the DNA is TGCGCCAGCCAGGGGACAGGGGGATCTGGGGCCAACGTCCTGACTTTC. As protein: CASQGTGGSGANVLTF.

This clonotype turned up a few times. The chain uses TRBV20-1 and TRBJ2-3; 10 bases map to TRBD2. CDR3 size: 15 residues. Germline V lookup: CDR1 DFQATT, CDR2 SNEGSKA (reference sequence). The junction had 14 bases not matched to a gene; V was cut back by 7 bases and J by 7 bases. The CDR3 sequence is CSVPTQAGGPNTQYF. CDR3 nucleotide sequence: TGCAGTGTTCCGACGCAAGCGGGGGGGCCAAATACGCAGTATTTT.

This clonotype was seen many times. The V and J genes are TRBV4-1 and TRBJ2-7, with 11 bases that match TRBD2. The CDR3 covers 17 residues. The V gene end was trimmed by 0 bases and the J gene end by 3 bases; junction bases not matched to a gene: 7. The germline CDR1 and CDR2 sequences are MGHRA and YSYEKL. The CDR3 loop reads CASSQDAPGLADYEQYF. CDR3 DNA sequence: TGCGCCAGCAGCCAAGACGCACCGGGACTAGCGGACTACGAGCAGTACTTC.

This clonotype appeared a few times. V gene TRBV5-6 combines with J gene TRBJ1-2; tentatively, D is TRBD1 (5 bases). The CDR3 loop spans 12 amino acids. CDR1 and CDR2 from the germline V gene are SGHDT and YYEEEE. V gave up 1 base and J gave up 8 bases, with 9 bases separating them. The CDR3 sequence is CASSLWGRGYTF. CDR3 DNA: TGTGCCAGCAGCTTGTGGGGGAGAGGCTACACCTTC.

In this sample, this clonotype turned up many times. V gene TRBV6-5 combines with J gene TRBJ1-4; 7 bases fit TRBD1. Losses at the gene ends were 0 bases for V and 7 bases for J; bases not matched to a gene: 8. This CDR3 comprises 16 residues. Germline CDR1 MNHEY, CDR2 SVGAGI. The DNA for the CDR3 is TGTGCCAGCAGTTACTCTTTACGACAGGGCGTTGAAAAACTGTTTTTT. Protein: CASSYSLRQGVEKLFF.

The chain couples TRBV20-1 to TRBJ2-5, with 11 nucleotides matching TRBD2. V gave up 3 bases and J gave up 1 base; unmatched junction bases: 7. CDR1 is DFQATT and CDR2 is SNEGSKA in the germline V gene (reference sequence). The CDR3 has 16 residues. The CDR3 spells CSASALAGGFQETQYF. CDR3 nucleotide sequence: TGCAGTGCTAGTGCGCTAGCGGGGGGCTTCCAAGAGACCCAGTACTTC.

This clonotype was recorded at least ten times. The gene calls are TRBV7-2 and TRBJ2-4, with D perhaps matching TRBD2 (6 bases). This CDR3 region has 13 residues. V was cut by 1 base and J by 5 bases, with 6 bases left in between. Germline V gene data show CDR1 as SGHTA and CDR2 as FQGNSA. CDR3 sequence reads: CASSLGGENIQYF. The CDR3 DNA is TGTGCCAGCAGCTTAGGGGGGGAAAACATTCAGTACTTC.

This clonotype has only a few counts. V gene TRBV19 combines with J gene TRBJ2-1, with TRBD1 matching over 7 bases. J lost 6 bases, V lost 4 bases, and 6 bases had no gene match. Germline V gene lookup returns CDR1 LNHDA and CDR2 SQIVND (reference sequence). The CDR3 covers 14 residues. CDR3 coding DNA: TGTGCCAGTAGTACCGGGACAGCGATCAATGAGCAGTTCTTC. Its translation is CASSTGTAINEQFF.

This clonotype was seen only a few times. The V and J genes are TRBV6-6 and TRBJ2-1; D may correspond to TRBD1 or TRBD2 (5 bases each). The J call may not be correct, given that the DNA end is closer to TRBJ2-5. Germline values: CDR1 MNHNY, CDR2 SVGAGI (reference sequence). The CDR3 extends over 12 amino acids. The CDR3 protein is CASSYSGQTQYF. In DNA form, the CDR3 reads TGTGCCAGCAGTTACTCGGGACAGACCCAGTACTTC.